This T cell receptor (beta chain) appears in the sequencing data of a study of blood T cell repertoires in COVID-19. Across the whole study: In each case, the material was cDNA or gDNA derived from T cells, B-cell-depleted T cells, or PBMCs.

The repertoire was sequenced with immunoSEQ multiplex PCR; TCRdb's copy has only in-frame clones and lacks some. The table records just over 90,000 clones, about three quarters of them present only once. The CDR3 is 13 residues long. Between the trimmed V and J ends, which lost 3 bases and 4 bases, there was a span of 7 bases. Specimen: peripheral blood. This clonotype was obtained from a man between 65 and 79 years old with acute or convalescent COVID-19. This rearrangement joins TRBV12-3 or TRBV12-4 to TRBJ2-1, with D uncertain. DNA for the CDR3: TGTGCCAGCAGTTTGGGCGCTTACAATGAGCAGTTCTTC. Translated: CASSLGAYNEQFF.